The rows below give T cell receptor beta chains drawn from one sample of a study of Graves' ophthalmopathy and Graves' hyperthyroidism. TCRdb re-called the multiplex PCR reads with MiXCR, one entry per CDR3 protein. In the table there are about 700,000 distinct CDR3 sequences, 35% to 50% of which are singletons. The sample was peripheral blood. These receptors originate from an adult man with Graves' ophthalmopathy. CDR3s include the opening cysteine and the closing phenylalanine or tryptophan. The order of the fields is V gene, J gene, D gene, clone size, CDR3 DNA, CDR3 protein. A D gene is named only where the DNA matches it firmly. Clone size is not always given. Where it is, it says once, few, many or a class for expanded clones.

v_call: TRBV7-8
j_call: TRBJ1-5
d_call: NA
clone_size: many
cdr3_nt: TGTGCCAGCAGCTCCATCCAGAGGTCCAATAGCAATCAGCCCCAGCATTTT
cdr3_aa: CASSSIQRSNSNQPQHF

v_call: TRBV7-2
j_call: TRBJ2-6
d_call: NA
clone_size: many
cdr3_nt: TGTGCCAGCAGCTTAAGGGTGGCTGGGGCCAACGTCCTGACTTTC
cdr3_aa: CASSLRVAGANVLTF

v_call: TRBV11-2
j_call: TRBJ1-1
d_call: NA
clone_size: few
cdr3_nt: TGTGCCAGCAGCTTTAGCGACTACACTGAAGCTTTCTTT
cdr3_aa: CASSFSDYTEAFF

v_call: TRBV7-9
j_call: TRBJ2-5
d_call: TRBD1
clone_size: NA
cdr3_nt: TGTGCCAGCAGCTTGGCAGGGACAGGGGTCCAAGAGACCCAGTACTTC
cdr3_aa: CASSLAGTGVQETQYF

v_call: TRBV7-2
j_call: TRBJ2-7
d_call: NA
clone_size: many
cdr3_nt: TGTGCCAGCAGCGCCCAATGGTCCTACGAGCAGTACTTC
cdr3_aa: CASSAQWSYEQYF

v_call: TRBV10-3
j_call: TRBJ1-1
d_call: NA
clone_size: NA
cdr3_nt: TGTGCCATCAGCGATGTAGACGGGACTGAAGCTTTCTTT
cdr3_aa: CAISDVDGTEAFF

v_call: TRBV7-9
j_call: TRBJ2-7
d_call: TRBD2
clone_size: NA
cdr3_nt: TGTGCCAGCAGCTTAGGGGGGACTAGCGGGGTCTACGAGCAGTACTTC
cdr3_aa: CASSLGGTSGVYEQYF

v_call: TRBV10-2
j_call: TRBJ1-1
d_call: NA
clone_size: few
cdr3_nt: TGTGCCAGCAGTTACTTAAGCACTGAAGCTTTCTTT
cdr3_aa: CASSYLSTEAFF

v_call: TRBV25-1
j_call: TRBJ1-2
d_call: TRBD1
clone_size: NA
cdr3_nt: TGTGCCAGCAGTGCCCTGGGACAGGGAGCTGGCTACACCTTC
cdr3_aa: CASSALGQGAGYTF

v_call: TRBV19
j_call: TRBJ2-7
d_call: TRBD2
clone_size: NA
cdr3_nt: TGTGCCAGTAATTCCGCGGCTAGCGGGATGAGCGAGCAGTACTTC
cdr3_aa: CASNSAASGMSEQYF

v_call: TRBV7-6
j_call: TRBJ1-1
d_call: TRBD1
clone_size: few
cdr3_nt: TGTGCCAGCAACAAGCAGGGGGGCAGCACTGAAGCTTTCTTT
cdr3_aa: CASNKQGGSTEAFF

v_call: TRBV10-3
j_call: TRBJ1-6
d_call: NA
clone_size: NA
cdr3_nt: TGTGCCAGCAGTGAAAGGACGGGAAATTCACCCCTCCACTTT
cdr3_aa: CASSERTGNSPLHF

v_call: TRBV12-3/TRBV12-4
j_call: TRBJ1-5
d_call: NA
clone_size: many
cdr3_nt: TGTGCCAGCAGTTGGACAGTAAATCAGCCCCAGCATTTT
cdr3_aa: CASSWTVNQPQHF

v_call: TRBV3-1
j_call: TRBJ2-2
d_call: NA
clone_size: NA
cdr3_nt: TGTGCCAGCAGAAGTAAGACAGGTTTGAACACCGGGGAGCTGTTTTTT
cdr3_aa: CASRSKTGLNTGELFF

v_call: TRBV2
j_call: TRBJ2-5
d_call: NA
clone_size: many
cdr3_nt: TGTGCCAGCAGTGAAGGGATGTGGGACAACCAAGAGACCCAGTACTTC
cdr3_aa: CASSEGMWDNQETQYF

v_call: TRBV7-9
j_call: TRBJ1-3
d_call: TRBD1
clone_size: NA
cdr3_nt: TGTGCCAGCAGCAAATTGGACAGGGGGTTTGGAAACACCATATATTTT
cdr3_aa: CASSKLDRGFGNTIYF

v_call: TRBV20-1
j_call: TRBJ2-5
d_call: TRBD2
clone_size: few
cdr3_nt: TGCAGTGCCCACGCCCTTAGCGGGTACCAAGAGACCCAGTACTTC
cdr3_aa: CSAHALSGYQETQYF

v_call: TRBV4-1
j_call: TRBJ1-1
d_call: NA
clone_size: few
cdr3_nt: TGCGCCAGCAGTCGAGGACGGGGAACGAACTCCATGGCCACTGAAGCTTTCTTT
cdr3_aa: CASSRGRGTNSMATEAFF

v_call: TRBV20-1
j_call: TRBJ1-4
d_call: TRBD1
clone_size: NA
cdr3_nt: TGCAGTGCTAGAGTGACAGGGGGCCGGGAAAAACTGTTTTTT
cdr3_aa: CSARVTGGREKLFF

v_call: TRBV20-1
j_call: TRBJ1-1
d_call: NA
clone_size: NA
cdr3_nt: TGCAGTGCTAGATTTGGAGGTACAGTGAACACTGAAGCTTTCTTT
cdr3_aa: CSARFGGTVNTEAFF

v_call: TRBV19
j_call: TRBJ2-7
d_call: NA
clone_size: few
cdr3_nt: TGTGCCAGTAGTATAGGAGAGACCATCTACGAGCAGTACTTC
cdr3_aa: CASSIGETIYEQYF

v_call: TRBV29-1
j_call: TRBJ2-3
d_call: TRBD2
clone_size: NA
cdr3_nt: TGCAGCGGCCGCGGCGGGAGTACAGATACGCAGTATTTT
cdr3_aa: CSGRGGSTDTQYF